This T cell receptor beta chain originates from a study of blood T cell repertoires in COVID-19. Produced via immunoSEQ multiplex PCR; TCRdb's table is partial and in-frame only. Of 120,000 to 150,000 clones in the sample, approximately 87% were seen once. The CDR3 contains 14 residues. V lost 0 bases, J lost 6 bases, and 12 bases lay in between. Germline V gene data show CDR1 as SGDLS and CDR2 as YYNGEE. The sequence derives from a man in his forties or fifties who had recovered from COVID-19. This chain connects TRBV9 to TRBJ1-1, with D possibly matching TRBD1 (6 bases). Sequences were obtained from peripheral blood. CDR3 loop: CASSVGRGMAEAFF. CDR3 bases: TGTGCCAGCAGCGTAGGCAGGGGAATGGCTGAAGCTTTCTTT.